The sequence of this T cell receptor (beta chain) was determined in a study of T cell responses to AZD1222 COVID-19 vaccine. Points from the study as a whole: CD4 TCRs covered the whole spike, strongest at regions 160-218 and 743-854. Baseline serology detected seropositivity in only six AZD1222 recipients. A mostly white British donor set with more females was recruited, and clonal diversity was possibly underestimated.

Notes on this clone: Antigen specificity is unknown.

This table comes from immunoSEQ multiplex PCR, and its TCRdb copy is limited to in-frame clones, with some not included. The top ten hold roughly 21% of the sample, which has tens of thousands of clones, around 73% seen once. Sequenced material: peripheral blood, taken on day 0 of AZD1222 vaccination. The TCR comes from an adult in good health.

CDR3 sequence reads: CASSQDEASGSEQYF. Written as DNA, the CDR3 is TGTGCCAGCAGCCAAGACGAGGCTAGCGGGAGCGAGCAGTACTTC. The chain is built from TRBV3-1 (or the pseudogene TRBV3-2) and TRBJ2-7; 10 bases line up with TRBD2. Germline CDR1 and CDR2: LGHDT and YNNKEL (reference sequence). The CDR3 is 15 amino acids. Trimming removed 0 bases from V and 6 bases from J; junction bases left unmatched: 5.